This T cell receptor (beta chain) was identified during a study of T cell changes during pregnancy in multiple sclerosis. Trimming pared 2 bases from V and 6 bases from J, leaving 15 bases between. CDR1 and CDR2 from the germline V gene are SGHDT and YYEEEE. The CDR3 length is 14 residues. Repertoires were generated with immunoSEQ multiplex PCR, while TCRdb's copy carries only in-frame clones and drops some. The repertoire consists of about 120,000 clones, with roughly 92% occurring once and the leading ten covering roughly 5.7%. The sample was peripheral blood, taken before pregnancy. The TCR sequence derives from a female donor with multiple sclerosis, enrolled in a pregnancy study. This sequence joins TRBV5-6 and TRBJ2-7; a possible D gene is TRBD2 (6 bases). The CDR3 nucleotides read TGTGCCAGCAGCTTCCAGGGAGGTAAGGGCGAGCAGTACTTC. Amino acids: CASSFQGGKGEQYF.